This T cell receptor (beta chain) was observed in a study of shared clonotypes between healthy human individuals. Using immunoSEQ multiplex PCR, the repertoire was profiled, and TCRdb retains in-frame clones only, with some absent. The repertoire holds about 2 million clones, with roughly 94% as singletons. With 0 bases removed from V and 5 bases from J, the gap between germline ends came to 14 bases. Germline CDR1 reads SGDLS; CDR2 reads YYNGEE. This CDR3 has 15 residues. Only CD45RO-negative cells positively selected for CCR7 counted as naive CD8 cells, so terminally differentiated effector memory CD45RA+ cells were excluded.

This rearrangement joins TRBV9 to TRBJ1-1, with D unclear. Sequenced: naive CD8+ T cells sorted from blood. This receptor was identified in a man in his late teens or twenties in good health. The CDR3 region has the DNA TGTGCCAGCAGCGTAGAGGAGGGTGTAAGGACTGAAGCTTTCTTT. Translated, it gives CASSVEEGVRTEAFF.